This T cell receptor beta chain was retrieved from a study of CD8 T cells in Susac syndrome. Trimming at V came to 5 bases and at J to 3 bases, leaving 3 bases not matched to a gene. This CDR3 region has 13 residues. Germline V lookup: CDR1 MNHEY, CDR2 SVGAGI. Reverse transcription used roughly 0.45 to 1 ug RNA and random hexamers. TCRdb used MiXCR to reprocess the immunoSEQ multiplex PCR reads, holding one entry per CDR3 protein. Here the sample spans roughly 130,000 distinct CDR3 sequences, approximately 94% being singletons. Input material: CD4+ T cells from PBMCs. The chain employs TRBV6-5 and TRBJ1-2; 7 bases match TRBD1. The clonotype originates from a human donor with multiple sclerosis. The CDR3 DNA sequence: TGTGCCAGCAGTCAGGGGGGGTACTATGGCTACACCTTC. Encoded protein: CASSQGGYYGYTF.